The entry that follows covers one TCR beta chain sequence. Antigen: not known. This sample was taken from a study of human T cells and chemical hapten exposure. Findings of the study overall: Patch test score rose with PT1 expanded TCR count, significant at thresholds 8, 16 and 32, not 4.

What the library attached to individual cDNA molecules were unique molecular identifiers. Each CDR3 protein is one row after TCRdb ran MiXCR on the RACE reads. Of some 38,000 distinct CDR3 sequences listed, approximately 9.5% were seen once; the top ten hold roughly 25%. As for time point: patch test 3, about 24 weeks after DPC sensitization. Treatment of the sample: therapeutic diphenylcyclopropenone sensitization with weekly scalp DPC. Someone pulled total RNA out of unfractionated whole blood. This CDR3 comprises 14 residues. Trimming left V 0 bases short and J 5 bases short, with 10 bases between. Looked up from germline, CDR1 is MNHEY and CDR2 is SMNVEV (reference sequence).

This sequence joins TRBV27 and TRBJ2-5; D is ambiguous. This receptor was taken from a man aged 50-59 years with alopecia areata. Some clones in this sample may be carry-over from other donors' samples. This specimen consisted of whole blood, obtained in connection with sensitization to the hapten diphenylcyclopropenone (DPC). The CDR3 DNA reads TGTGCCAGCAGTTTATCTGGGATCGGGGAGACCCAGTACTTC. Its translation is CASSLSGIGETQYF.